This T cell receptor (beta chain) was captured by sequencing in a study of T cell clonality in common variable immunodeficiency (dated by TCRdb to between 2015 and 2016). The full study reports these points: Increased TCRbeta clonality was found in CVID subjects compared with healthy controls (t-test p = 0.018), with the increase being most characteristic of about a third of subjects. Reportedly, TCRbeta sequences from CVID had fewer deletions and N-nucleotide insertions, and highly modified clones with 13 or more V deletions were absent from CVID. Patient heterogeneity within the CVID cohort put limits on correlating repertoire features with clinical complications. The authors noted that sequencing repertoires of T cell subpopulations would be needed to clarify what caused the increased clonality in CVID. Fewer TCRbeta clones were shared among CVID subjects than among healthy controls (p < 0.0001). Although equal DNA input was used, an average of about 83,000 unique sequences per sample was obtained for controls, compared with about 31,547 for CVID samples.

Compared with the rest of its sample, this clone is medium-sized (0.01 to 0.1%). Its target antigen remains unknown. The read is 3 residues too short to cover the CDR3 end, so that end is filled in from the germline J gene. Most CVID patients and most healthy controls were of Caucasian heritage. From each donor, roughly 4.5 to 8.5 ml of heparinized peripheral whole blood was collected. Genomic DNA from adults with common variable immune deficiency (CVID) and from healthy adult controls was the source for sequencing TCRbeta CDR3 repertoires. A total of 22 healthy adult volunteers (about 12 female and ten or so male; age range about 20 to 70 years, mean age around 31) were included in the control group. To isolate peripheral blood mononuclear cells, diluted blood was subjected to density centrifugation over Hypaque 1077 or Ficoll-Paque. Genomic DNA was obtained from unsorted mononuclear cells using either Qiagen column purification or a centrifugation-based method.

CDR3 length: 13 amino acids, cysteine to phenylalanine. The DNA shown is the part of the CDR3 that was read: 30 bases, in frame from base 1. At the junction V is shortened by 10 bases and J by 1 base; bases outside the gene matches: 2. From the germline V gene (reference sequence), CDR1 is SEHNR and CDR2 is FQNEAQ. CVID samples and control samples contributed equivalent amounts of genomic DNA as sequencing input. For every sample, a 60 bp segment covering the rearranged TCRbeta CDR3 region was amplified and then sequenced. The immunoSEQ assay, a bias-corrected multiplex PCR combined with high-throughput sequencing, was used for TCRbeta amplification. As for the original processing: Every unique nucleotide sequence counted as a clone and was annotated with V, D and J genes, copy number and frequency. Sequences were labeled productive if in frame, and non-productive if out of frame or containing stop codons. As previously described, clonality was computed from Shannon's entropy. The predicted amino acid sequences of productive clones were used to derive mean CDR3 Kyte-Doolittle hydropathy. Hierarchical clustering of scaled V gene usage was performed with the R hclust function using Manhattan distance and complete linkage. Sharing of clones by CDR3 amino acid sequence was evaluated through resampling of 12 repertoires per group over 100 rounds. The repertoires were screened for 70 published EBV-specific TCRbeta sequences and a few hundred published CMV-specific TCRbeta sequences. A couple of CVID samples that yielded fewer than 10,000 sequences were excluded from the analysis, so 42 CVID repertoires were retained. The table was pulled from immuneACCESS by TCRdb, which kept in-frame rearrangements only. Such tables lose some clones; where checked, under half of the loss comes from unresolved V genes, and the rest has no known cause. The V and J calls and clone size come from that table; D and trimming were worked out from the DNA. For this sample the table reports about 28,000 clones, with no clone seen just once. The ten biggest clones cover approximately 13% of the sample.

The sequence links TRBV7-9 to TRBJ2-2; TRBD1 agrees with 8 junctional bases. The sequenced material came from peripheral blood mononuclear cells. The sequence was collected from a person aged 18 to 75 in good health. The CDR3 region: CATGQGNTGELFF. The sequenced part of the CDR3 DNA is TGTGCCACCGGACAGGGGAACACCGGGGAG. Reference TRBV7-9 and TRBJ2-2 proteins supply the regions before and after the CDR3; the full variable domain is: DTGVSQNPRHKITKRGQNVTFRCDPISEHNRLYWYRQTLGQGPEFLTYFQNEAQLEKSRLLSDRFSAERPKGSFSTLEIQRTEQGDSAMYLCATGQGNTGELFFGEGSRLTVL.